Each of the 13 T cell receptor beta chains below was sequenced from the same sample in a study of blood T cells in healthy people across ages. Next came a second PCR, run for roughly 7 to 12 cycles, which used a sample-barcoded 5' primer along with a J-beta primer mix. TCRdb re-derived calls from the 5' RACE reads in MiXCR, one entry per CDR3 protein. The sample holds roughly 730,000 distinct CDR3 sequences, approximately 53% seen once. Sequencing was carried out using blood. These receptors all stem from a man aged 35-49 years in good health.

This chain connects TRBV30 to TRBJ1-6; D uncertain. The V gene lost 0 bases and the J gene lost 4 bases, with 10 bases spanning the gap. This CDR3 spans 15 amino acids. Germline CDR1 GTSNPN, CDR2 SVGIG (reference sequence). CDR3 residues: CAWSVLRPYNSPLHF. The CDR3 DNA follows: TGTGCCTGGAGTGTGCTCAGGCCGTATAATTCACCCCTCCACTTT.

This rearrangement joins TRBV12-3 or TRBV12-4 to TRBJ2-7, with 13 bases fitting TRBD2. TRBJ2-5 matches the DNA end more closely, so the J call is doubtful. CDR3 length: 16 amino acids. The CDR3: CASTAPGLAGERTQYF. The CDR3 nucleotides are TGTGCCAGCACAGCCCCTGGACTAGCGGGAGAAAGGACCCAGTACTTC.

This chain uses TRBV7-2 with TRBJ2-2; 9 bases agree with TRBD1. Germline loops: CDR1 SGHTA, CDR2 FQGNSA. The V and J ends lost 5 bases and 6 bases, in that order; junction bases with no gene match: 7. This CDR3 contains 15 residues. The CDR3 region has the DNA TGTGCCAGCAGCCGCGGGACAGGGAATTCCGGGGAGCTGTTTTTT. As protein: CASSRGTGNSGELFF.

This chain connects TRBV20-1 to TRBJ2-7, with 7 positions matching TRBD1. The CDR3 totals 14 residues. J lost 12 bases, V lost 0 bases, and 14 bases had no gene match. CDR1 and CDR2 from the germline V gene are DFQATT and SNEGSKA (reference sequence). The CDR3 loop reads CSAREARGTTGPYF. Written as DNA, the CDR3 is TGCAGTGCTAGAGAGGCTCGAGGAACGACAGGGCCGTACTTC.

The chain combines TRBV25-1 with TRBJ2-3, with 8 bases identical to TRBD1. The CDR3 sequence is 18 residues long. Looked up from germline, CDR1 is MGHDK and CDR2 is SYGVNS. Germline trimming cut 3 bases from V and 3 bases from J; bases unmatched to any gene: 14. CDR3 loop: CASSDPRTGTGYTDTQYF. In DNA form, the CDR3 reads TGTGCCAGCAGTGACCCCAGAACCGGGACAGGATATACAGATACGCAGTATTTT.

The V gene is TRBV20-1, the J gene TRBJ2-5, with D perhaps matching TRBD1 or TRBD2 (6 bases each). CDR3 length: 13 amino acids. Trimming stripped 0 bases from V and 5 bases from J, with 10 bases between. CDR1 DFQATT and CDR2 SNEGSKA come from the germline V gene (reference sequence). Here the CDR3 DNA reads TGCAGTGCTAGAGATACAGGGAGGGAGACCCAGTACTTC. Residues: CSARDTGRETQYF.

This clonotype was seen more than once but under ten times. This chain connects TRBV3-1 to TRBJ1-5; D remains unclear. Germline V gene lookup returns CDR1 LGHDT and CDR2 YNNKEL (reference sequence). V lost 0 bases, J lost 6 bases, and 9 bases lay in between. CDR3 length: 14 amino acids. The CDR3 coding sequence is TGTGCCAGCAGCCAAGAGCCCTCCGGTCAGCCCCAGCATTTT. It translates to CASSQEPSGQPQHF.

In this sample, this clonotype turned up a few times. The chain recombines TRBV7-2 with TRBJ2-7, with 7 bases fitting TRBD2. The ends lost 1 base at V and 6 bases at J; junction bases unmatched: 12. This CDR3 is 16 amino acids long. Germline CDR1 and CDR2: SGHTA and FQGNSA. CDR3 DNA sequence: TGTGCCAGCAGCTTAGAAGGGACTACCACAAGCATCGAGCAGTACTTC. It yields the protein CASSLEGTTTSIEQYF.

This chain links TRBV29-1 with TRBJ1-2; 9 nucleotides line up with TRBD1. Germline trimming cut 6 bases from V and 6 bases from J; bases unmatched to any gene: 8. CDR1 SQVTM and CDR2 ANQGSEA come from the germline V gene. This CDR3 is 13 amino acids long. In nucleotides, the CDR3 is TGCAGCGTGGCCGGGACAGGGCGGCATGGCTACACCTTC. Amino acids: CSVAGTGRHGYTF.

The V gene is TRBV4-1, the J gene TRBJ2-6; D not resolved. The germline V gene encodes CDR1 MGHRA and CDR2 YSYEKL. The CDR3 contains 16 residues. Between the trimmed V and J ends, which lost 2 bases and 6 bases, there was a span of 14 bases. The CDR3 is CASSQLTDFVANVLTF. In DNA, the CDR3 is TGCGCCAGCAGCCAACTCACAGACTTTGTGGCCAACGTCCTGACTTTC.

The chain recombines TRBV20-1 with TRBJ2-1; 7 bases match TRBD1. The CDR3 is 15 amino acids. Germline-derived CDR1 and CDR2 are DFQATT and SNEGSKA (reference sequence). V lost 4 bases to trimming and J lost 4 bases; unmatched junction nucleotides: 10. The CDR3 DNA sequence: TGCAGTGCTACTTCCGGGACAGTATCTTACAATGAGCAGTTCTTC. The encoded protein is CSATSGTVSYNEQFF.

The V and J genes are TRBV7-9 and TRBJ1-4; TRBD1 is a possible D gene (5 bases). The V and J ends lost 5 bases and 6 bases respectively, with 25 bases between them. CDR1 and CDR2 from the germline V gene are SEHNR and FQNEAQ (reference sequence). This CDR3 spans 18 amino acids. In DNA, the CDR3 is TGTGCCAGCAGCCGACTCGGTCTGGCGAGGGGTTCGGATGAAAAACTGTTTTTT. Translation gives CASSRLGLARGSDEKLFF.

This clonotype was seen a handful of times. Here the CDR3 reads CSARDELDPYGYTF. The CDR3 coding sequence is TGCAGTGCTAGAGATGAGCTGGACCCCTATGGCTACACCTTC. The chain links TRBV20-1 to TRBJ1-2; D uncertain. V dropped 0 bases and J dropped 4 bases, with 12 bases sitting between them. The CDR3 totals 14 residues. The germline gives CDR1 DFQATT, CDR2 SNEGSKA (reference sequence).